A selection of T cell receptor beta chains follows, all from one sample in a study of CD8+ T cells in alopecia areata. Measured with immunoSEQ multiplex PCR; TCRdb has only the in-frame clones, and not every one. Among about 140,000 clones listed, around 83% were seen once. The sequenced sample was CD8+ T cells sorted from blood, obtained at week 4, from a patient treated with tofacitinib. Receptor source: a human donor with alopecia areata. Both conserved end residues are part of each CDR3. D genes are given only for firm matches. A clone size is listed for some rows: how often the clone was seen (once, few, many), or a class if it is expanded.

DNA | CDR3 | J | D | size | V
TGTGCTAGTGGTTCTACCACAGATACGCAGTATTTT | CASGSTTDTQYF | TRBJ2-3 | . | . | TRBV12-5
TGTGCCAGTAGTATAGGAGGACTGAATGAGCAGTTCTTC | CASSIGGLNEQFF | TRBJ2-1 | . | . | TRBV19
TGCGCCAGCAGCTTTGAGGGGGATCAGCCCCAGCATTTT | CASSFEGDQPQHF | TRBJ1-5 | . | . | TRBV5-1
TGTGCCAGCAGCACATCAGCTCTGCAGCAGTACTTC | CASSTSALQQYF | TRBJ2-7 | . | . | TRBV7-6
TGTGCCAGCAGTTTGGGAAAAGGACAGTTCCAAGAGACCCAGTACTTC | CASSLGKGQFQETQYF | TRBJ2-5 | . | . | TRBV27
TGTGCCAGCAGCTTGATGACAGGGGGCACAGATACGCAGTATTTT | CASSLMTGGTDTQYF | TRBJ2-3 | TRBD1 | . | TRBV5-6
TGCAGCGTTGAAACTCGATACAATGAGCAGTTCTTC | CSVETRYNEQFF | TRBJ2-1 | . | . | TRBV29-1
TGTGCCAGCAGTTTATACGCCAATCAGCCCCAGCATTTT | CASSLYANQPQHF | TRBJ1-5 | . | . | TRBV27
TGTGCCAGCAGCTTAGTGGCGGGGGGCAGCACAGATACGCAGTATTTT | CASSLVAGGSTDTQYF | TRBJ2-3 | TRBD2 | . | TRBV7-8
TGTGCCAGCAGCTTAGCAGATGGGGCGGGTGAAGCTTTCTTT | CASSLADGAGEAFF | TRBJ1-1 | . | . | TRBV13
TGTGCCAGCAACTCCTACGAGCAGTACTTC | CASNSYEQYF | TRBJ2-7 | . | few | TRBV2
TGTGCCAGCAGCCGAGCGGGAGGAAACACCATATATTTT | CASSRAGGNTIYF | TRBJ1-3 | . | . | TRBV27
TGTGCCAGCAGCCCCAGGGTTGGGGCCAACGTCCTGACTTTC | CASSPRVGANVLTF | TRBJ2-6 | . | . | TRBV7-9
TGCAGCGTCGGAGGTTCCTCTAACTACAATGAGCAGTTCTTC | CSVGGSSNYNEQFF | TRBJ2-1 | . | . | TRBV29-1
TGTGCCTGGACTAGCGGGGGAGCAGATACGCAGTATTTT | CAWTSGGADTQYF | TRBJ2-3 | TRBD2 | once | TRBV30
TGCAGCGTTGAGGGGGGAGAGGAGACCCAGTACTTC | CSVEGGEETQYF | TRBJ2-5 | . | . | TRBV29-1
TGTGCCAGCAGCGTCCCCGAGGGGGCCTTCGCCAATGAGCAGTTCTTC | CASSVPEGAFANEQFF | TRBJ2-1 | TRBD1 | . | TRBV9
TGTGCCAGCAGCTCGAGCTCCTACGAGCAGTACTTC | CASSSSSYEQYF | TRBJ2-7 | . | . | TRBV7-2
TGTGCCAGCACAATCGATGGGGGACTCCCCCACAATGAGCAGTTCTTC | CASTIDGGLPHNEQFF | TRBJ2-1 | . | . | TRBV2
TGCAGCGTTGAAGGGCGGGAGGGCTCCTACAATGAGCAGTTCTTC | CSVEGREGSYNEQFF | TRBJ2-1 | TRBD2 | few | TRBV29-1
TGTGCCAGCAGCCCATGGGAATACGAGCAGTACTTC | CASSPWEYEQYF | TRBJ2-7 | . | . | TRBV11-2
TGTGCCAGTAGTATTTCCGTCGACAGGGAAGTTTATCAGCCCCAGCATTTT | CASSISVDREVYQPQHF | TRBJ1-5 | TRBD1 | . | TRBV19
TGTGCCTGGAGTGTCCAGCGGAGCACAGATACGCAGTATTTT | CAWSVQRSTDTQYF | TRBJ2-3 | . | . | TRBV30
TGTGCCAGCAGCGTAGCCGGGACTAGCGGGGGCTACGAGCAGTACTTC | CASSVAGTSGGYEQYF | TRBJ2-7 | TRBD2 | . | TRBV9
TGCAGCGTTGAAAAAGAGGACAGGGAAGCTTTCTTT | CSVEKEDREAFF | TRBJ1-1 | TRBD1 | . | TRBV29-1
TGCGCCAGCAGCCTAACCGGAGCGGGTTACCCCCTACCGCTGAACACCGGGGAGCTGTTTTTT | CASSLTGAGYPLPLNTGELFF | TRBJ2-2 | . | . | TRBV4-1
TGCGCCAGCAGTGACTATCGGGCGAGCGAGCAGTACTTC | CASSDYRASEQYF | TRBJ2-7 | . | . | TRBV10-2
TGTGCCAGCGGGGGGGAGTTCTTC | CASGGEFF | TRBJ2-1 | TRBD2 | . | TRBV2
TGTGCCAGCAGTGATGGGGGGCCCCAGCATTTT | CASSDGGPQHF | TRBJ1-5 | . | . | TRBV27
TGTGCCAGCAGTCCCCCAGGGGGCGAAAACTATGGCTACACCTTC | CASSPPGGENYGYTF | TRBJ1-2 | TRBD1 | . | TRBV7-9
TGTGCCTGGAGTGAAGGAGGATACGAGCAGTACTTC | CAWSEGGYEQYF | TRBJ2-7 | . | . | TRBV30
TGCGCCAGCAGCTTGGCCTCGCAGGGGAGGACCTACGAGCAGTACTTC | CASSLASQGRTYEQYF | TRBJ2-7 | . | . | TRBV5-1
TGTGCCAGCATCGGGACTAGCACCTCCTACGAGCAGTACTTC | CASIGTSTSYEQYF | TRBJ2-7 | TRBD2 | . | TRBV2
TGCAGCGTGCGGACTAGCGGAAGGAGCTCCTACGAGCAGTACTTC | CSVRTSGRSSYEQYF | TRBJ2-7 | TRBD2 | . | TRBV29-1
TGTGCCAGCAGACTGACAGACTCTGGGGCCAACGTCCTGACTTTC | CASRLTDSGANVLTF | TRBJ2-6 | . | . | TRBV6-5
TGTGCCAGCAGCCTCGGTCCGGATCGGTACGAGCAGTACTTC | CASSLGPDRYEQYF | TRBJ2-7 | . | . | TRBV10-3
TGTGCCAGCAGCGGAGGACAGGGGGCCTCCTACGAGCAGTACTTC | CASSGGQGASYEQYF | TRBJ2-7 | TRBD1 | . | TRBV2